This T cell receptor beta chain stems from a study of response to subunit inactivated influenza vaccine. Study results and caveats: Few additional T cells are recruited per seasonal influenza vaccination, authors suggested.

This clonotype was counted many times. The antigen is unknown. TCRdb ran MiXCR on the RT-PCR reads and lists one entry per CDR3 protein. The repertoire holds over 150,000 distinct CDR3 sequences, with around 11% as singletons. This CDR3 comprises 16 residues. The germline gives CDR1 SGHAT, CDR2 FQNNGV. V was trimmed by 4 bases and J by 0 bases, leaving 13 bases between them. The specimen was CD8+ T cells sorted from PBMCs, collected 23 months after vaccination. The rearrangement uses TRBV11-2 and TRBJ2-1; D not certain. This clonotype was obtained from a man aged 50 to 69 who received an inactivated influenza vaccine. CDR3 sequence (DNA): TGTGCCAGCAGCTCATCTAGGTTCAGCTCCTACAATGAGCAGTTCTTC. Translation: CASSSSRFSSYNEQFF. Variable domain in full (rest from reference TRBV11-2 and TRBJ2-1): EAGVAQSPRYKIIEKRQSVAFWCNPISGHATLYWYQQILGQGPKLLIQFQNNGVVDDSQLPKDRFSAERLKGVDSTLKIQPAKLEDSAVYLCASSSSRFSSYNEQFFGPGTRLTVL.